This T cell receptor (beta chain) was sequenced during a study of T cells in localized non-small cell lung cancer. Clones were read by immunoSEQ multiplex PCR, and TCRdb kept only the in-frame ones, dropping some. This table holds some 50,000 clones, roughly 84% found once. The germline CDR1 and CDR2 sequences are MGHRA and YSYEKL. The CDR3 loop spans 13 amino acids. V dropped 3 bases and J dropped 4 bases, with 8 bases sitting between them. The specimen was peripheral blood mononuclear cells, collected before any cancer treatment. This clonotype was obtained from a man aged 35 to 69 with stage III lung adenocarcinoma. The rearrangement joins TRBV4-1 to TRBJ2-3; D is ambiguous. The CDR3 is CASSHNRADTQYF. CDR3 nucleotide sequence: TGCGCCAGCAGCCATAATAGGGCAGATACGCAGTATTTT.